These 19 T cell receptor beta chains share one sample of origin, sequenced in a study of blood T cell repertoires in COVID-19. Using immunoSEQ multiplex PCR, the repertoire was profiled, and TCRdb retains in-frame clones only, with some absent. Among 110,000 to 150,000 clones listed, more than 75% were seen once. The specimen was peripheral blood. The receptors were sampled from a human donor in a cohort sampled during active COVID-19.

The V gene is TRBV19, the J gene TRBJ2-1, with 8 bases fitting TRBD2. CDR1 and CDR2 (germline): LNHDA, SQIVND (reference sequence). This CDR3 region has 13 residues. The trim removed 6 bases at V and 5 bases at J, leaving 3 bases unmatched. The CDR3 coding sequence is TGTGCCAGTAGCCGGGGGGGGAACAATGAGCAGTTCTTC. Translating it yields CASSRGGNNEQFF.

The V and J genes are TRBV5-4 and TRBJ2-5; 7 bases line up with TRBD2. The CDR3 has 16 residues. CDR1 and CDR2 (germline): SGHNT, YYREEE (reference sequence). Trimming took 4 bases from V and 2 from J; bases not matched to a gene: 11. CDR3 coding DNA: TGTGCCAGCAGCCCCGGGGTAGCGGGCACACAAGAGACCCAGTACTTC. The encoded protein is CASSPGVAGTQETQYF.

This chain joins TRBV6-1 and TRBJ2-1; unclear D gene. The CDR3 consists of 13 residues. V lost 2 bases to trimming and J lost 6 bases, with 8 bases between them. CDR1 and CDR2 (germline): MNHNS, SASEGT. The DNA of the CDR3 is TGTGCCAGCAGTGAACCTTACTCCAATGAGCAGTTCTTC. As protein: CASSEPYSNEQFF.

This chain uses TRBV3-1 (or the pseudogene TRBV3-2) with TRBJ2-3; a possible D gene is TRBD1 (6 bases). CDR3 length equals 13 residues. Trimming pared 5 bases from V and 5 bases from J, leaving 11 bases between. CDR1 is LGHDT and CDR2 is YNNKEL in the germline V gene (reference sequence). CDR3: CASSGTGLDTQYF. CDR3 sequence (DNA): TGTGCCAGCAGCGGTACAGGGCTAGATACGCAGTATTTT.

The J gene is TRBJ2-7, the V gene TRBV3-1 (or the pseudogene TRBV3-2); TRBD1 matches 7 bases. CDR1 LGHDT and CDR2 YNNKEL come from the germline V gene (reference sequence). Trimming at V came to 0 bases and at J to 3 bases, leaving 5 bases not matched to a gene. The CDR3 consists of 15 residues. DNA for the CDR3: TGTGCCAGCAGCCAAGAAGTAGGGGGCTTCTACGAGCAGTACTTC. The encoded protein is CASSQEVGGFYEQYF.

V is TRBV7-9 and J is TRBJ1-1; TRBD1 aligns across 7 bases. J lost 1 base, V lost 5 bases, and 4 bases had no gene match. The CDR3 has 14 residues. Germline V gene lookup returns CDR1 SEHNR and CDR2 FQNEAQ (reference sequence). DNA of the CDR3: TGTGCCAGCAGCCGAGACAGGGAGAACACTGAAGCTTTCTTT. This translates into CASSRDRENTEAFF.

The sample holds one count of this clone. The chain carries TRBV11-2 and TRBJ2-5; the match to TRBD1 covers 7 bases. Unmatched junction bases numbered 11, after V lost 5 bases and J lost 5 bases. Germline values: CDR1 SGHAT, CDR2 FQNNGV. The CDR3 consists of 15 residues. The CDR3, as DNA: TGTGCCAGCAGCATCAGAGGGGGCAGTGGGGAGACCCAGTACTTC. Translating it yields CASSIRGGSGETQYF. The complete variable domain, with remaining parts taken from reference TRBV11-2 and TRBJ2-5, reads EAGVAQSPRYKIIEKRQSVAFWCNPISGHATLYWYQQILGQGPKLLIQFQNNGVVDDSQLPKDRFSAERLKGVDSTLKIQPAKLEDSAVYLCASSIRGGSGETQYFGPGTRLLVL.

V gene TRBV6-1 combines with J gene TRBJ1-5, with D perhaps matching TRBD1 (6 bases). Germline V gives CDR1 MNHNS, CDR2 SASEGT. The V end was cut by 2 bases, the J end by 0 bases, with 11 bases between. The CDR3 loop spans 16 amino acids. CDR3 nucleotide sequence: TGTGCCAGCAGTGAAAGGGGAGGGGGTAGCAATCAGCCCCAGCATTTT. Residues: CASSERGGGSNQPQHF.

CDR3 in DNA: TGTGCCAGCAGTCCTAGACAGTATAATTCACCCCTCCACTTT. It translates to CASSPRQYNSPLHF. The J gene is TRBJ1-6, the V gene TRBV7-9; weak D call: TRBD1 (5 bases). The CDR3 consists of 14 residues. V lost 6 bases and J 4 bases, leaving 10 bases between the germline ends. Germline-derived CDR1 and CDR2 are SEHNR and FQNEAQ (reference sequence).

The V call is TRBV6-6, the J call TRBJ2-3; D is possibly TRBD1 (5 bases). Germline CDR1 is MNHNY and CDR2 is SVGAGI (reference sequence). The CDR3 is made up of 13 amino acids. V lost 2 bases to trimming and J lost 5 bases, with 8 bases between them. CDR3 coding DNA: TGTGCCAGCAGTTACGGGGCCCGAGATACGCAGTATTTT. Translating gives CASSYGARDTQYF.

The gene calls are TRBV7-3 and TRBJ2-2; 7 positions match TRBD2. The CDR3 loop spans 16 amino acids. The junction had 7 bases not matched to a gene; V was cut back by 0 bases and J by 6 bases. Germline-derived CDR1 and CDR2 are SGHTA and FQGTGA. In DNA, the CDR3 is TGTGCCAGCAGCTTAACGGGCGGGAGAAGTTCCGGGGAGCTGTTTTTT. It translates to CASSLTGGRSSGELFF.

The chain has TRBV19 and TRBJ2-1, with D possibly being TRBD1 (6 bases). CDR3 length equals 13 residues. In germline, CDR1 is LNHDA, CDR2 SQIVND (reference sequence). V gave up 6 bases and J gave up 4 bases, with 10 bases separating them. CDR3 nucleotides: TGTGCCAGTAGCGCAACAGGGTACAATGAGCAGTTCTTC. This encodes CASSATGYNEQFF.

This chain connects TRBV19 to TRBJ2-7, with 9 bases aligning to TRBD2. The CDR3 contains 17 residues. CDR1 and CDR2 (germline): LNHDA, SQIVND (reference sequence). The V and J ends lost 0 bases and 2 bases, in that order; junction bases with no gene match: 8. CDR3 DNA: TGTGCCAGTAGTATAGATCTCCTAGCGGGGTTGACCTACGAGCAGTACTTC. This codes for CASSIDLLAGLTYEQYF.

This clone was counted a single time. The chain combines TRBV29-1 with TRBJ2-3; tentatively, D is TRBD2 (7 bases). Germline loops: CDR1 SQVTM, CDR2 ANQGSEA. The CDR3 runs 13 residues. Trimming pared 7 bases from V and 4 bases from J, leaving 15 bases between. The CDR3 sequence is CSAEGGASDTQYF. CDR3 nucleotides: TGCAGCGCCGAGGGGGGGGCGTCAGATACGCAGTATTTT.

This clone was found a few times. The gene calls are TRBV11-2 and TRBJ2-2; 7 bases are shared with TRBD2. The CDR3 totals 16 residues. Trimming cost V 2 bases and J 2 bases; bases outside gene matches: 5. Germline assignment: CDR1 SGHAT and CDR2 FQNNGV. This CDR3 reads CASSLWRGKNTGELFF. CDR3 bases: TGTGCCAGCAGCTTATGGCGGGGGAAAAACACCGGGGAGCTGTTTTTT.

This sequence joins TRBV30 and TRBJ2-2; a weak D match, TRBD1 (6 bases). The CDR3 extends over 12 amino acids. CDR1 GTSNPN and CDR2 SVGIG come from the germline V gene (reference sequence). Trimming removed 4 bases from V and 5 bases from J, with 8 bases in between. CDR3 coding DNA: TGTGCCTGGACAGGGGAGACCGGGGAGCTGTTTTTT. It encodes CAWTGETGELFF.

The CDR3 DNA follows: TGCGCCAGCAGCCAAGATAAGAACAGACATCAGCCCCAGCATTTT. This encodes CASSQDKNRHQPQHF. The chain recombines TRBV4-1 with TRBJ1-5; D gene uncertain. Per the germline V gene, CDR1 is MGHRA and CDR2 is YSYEKL. The CDR3 loop spans 15 amino acids. Trimming pared 0 bases from V and 5 bases from J, leaving 11 bases between.

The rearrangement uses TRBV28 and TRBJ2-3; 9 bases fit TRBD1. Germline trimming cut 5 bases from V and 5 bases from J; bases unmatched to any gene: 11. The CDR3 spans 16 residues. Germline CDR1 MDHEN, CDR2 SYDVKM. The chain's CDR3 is CASSRQGGQGLDTQYF. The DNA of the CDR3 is TGTGCCAGCAGTCGGCAAGGAGGACAGGGGTTAGATACGCAGTATTTT.

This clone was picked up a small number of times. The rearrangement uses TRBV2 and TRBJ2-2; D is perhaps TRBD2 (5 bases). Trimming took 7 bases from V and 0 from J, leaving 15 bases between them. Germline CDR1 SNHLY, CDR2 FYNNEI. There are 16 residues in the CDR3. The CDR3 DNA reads TGTGCCAGCACCAGGACTGACCCTGCGAACACCGGGGAGCTGTTTTTT. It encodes CASTRTDPANTGELFF.